This T cell receptor (beta chain) was sequenced during a study of CD8 T cells in Susac syndrome (dated by TCRdb to about 2019). Regarding the study in general: The study used repertoire sequencing to test whether antigen drove CD8+ T cell activation and differentiation in Susac syndrome. What the study reported, not specific to this receptor: The number of individuals in the TCR sequencing and HLA analysis was recognized as being relatively small.

Peripheral blood CD8+ and CD4+ T cells from healthy donors, Susac syndrome patients and multiple sclerosis patients were profiled using high-throughput TCR beta sequencing. Treatment-naive patients with stable or active relapsing-remitting disease fulfilling revised McDonald criteria were used as multiple sclerosis controls. CD8+ TEMRA cells were enriched by FACS, while bulk CD8+ and CD4+ T cells were purified by magnetic negative isolation. Blood was collected in EDTA tubes and processed within 24 hours, with PBMCs isolated through density gradient centrifugation. PBMCs destined for TCR sequencing were cryopreserved in liquid nitrogen and later thawed in a 37 °C water bath. Purity of sorted or isolated CD4+, CD8+ and CD8+ TEMRA cells was at least 90%. RNA was extracted with the RNeasy kit and roughly 0.45 to 1 ug was reverse transcribed using random hexamers. The immunoSEQ multiplex PCR assay, which covers 54 Vbeta and 13 Jbeta segments, was used to amplify TCR beta CDR3 regions. To correct PCR amplification bias, a synthetic template baseline was used for both primer optimization and computational correction. In the paper's pipeline: Reads were assigned to V, D and J genes according to IMGT and analyzed in immunoSEQ Analyzer, with only productive sequences retained. Clonality was calculated as one minus the Shannon entropy normalized by log2 of the number of productive unique sequences. For each patient and control, public and private clones were evaluated among the 100 most prevalent clones. A clone was defined as Susac-specific if it was absent from the healthy and MS cohorts, from about 1,100 published viral clones and from other ImmuneACCESS disease sequences. TCRdb reanalyzed the raw reads on its own, using fastp at Q25 for trimming and MiXCR for clone calling, and kept in-frame beta chains. For every CDR3 protein sequence, its rows merge into one entry that carries the most common genes and DNA. These V and J calls rely on TCRdb rather than the paper's analysis. The sample table shows about 250,000 distinct CDR3 sequences, and around 93% are seen once. The top ten hold 0.065% to 0.08% of the sample.

Regarding this clonotype: Its specific antigen is unknown. Base qualities are missing; no much larger clone stands one base away.

Looking up the germline V gene (reference sequence) yields CDR1 LGHDT and CDR2 YNNKEL. The junction carries 8 bases between V and J, which are trimmed by 5 bases and 0 bases respectively. The CDR3 contains 14 residues, cysteine and phenylalanine counted. The retained sequence is limited to the CDR3, 42 bases, with the frame set at the first base. What was sequenced was CD4+ T cells from PBMCs. The source is a human donor with multiple sclerosis. This receptor chain uses TRBV3-1 and TRBJ1-3, with no confidently assigned D gene. CDR3 sequence: CASSMGSSGNTIYF. The DNA is as follows: TGTGCCAGCAGCATGGGAAGCTCTGGAAACACCATATATTTT.